The 7 T cell receptor beta chains given below trace back to one sample, sequenced in a study of blood T cell repertoires in COVID-19. Data came from immunoSEQ multiplex PCR; TCRdb stores just in-frame clones and leaves some out. In the table there are 130,000 or so clones, about four fifths of which are singletons. The sequenced sample consisted of peripheral blood. Source of these receptors: a man aged 30-40 years with COVID-19, enrolled during active disease.

J is TRBJ1-2 and V is TRBV28; D might be TRBD1 (6 bases). V was cut by 6 bases and J by 5 bases, with 10 bases left in between. CDR1 is MDHEN, CDR2 SYDVKM, per germline. The CDR3 loop spans 12 amino acids. The CDR3 loop is CASSIQGYGYTF. The CDR3 DNA follows: TGTGCCAGCAGCATACAGGGATATGGCTACACCTTC.

The chain links TRBV10-3 to TRBJ1-2; D may be TRBD1 (6 bases). The CDR3 spans 13 residues. The V end lost 2 bases, the J end lost 7 bases, and 11 bases lay between the germline ends. Germline CDR1 and CDR2: ENHRY and SYGVKD. For the CDR3, the DNA is TGTGCCATCAGTGAGCCAGGGGTTATTGGCTACACCTTC. It specifies CAISEPGVIGYTF.

V is TRBV4-2 and J is TRBJ2-7; 10 positions match TRBD2. Germline CDR1 and CDR2: LGHNA and YNFKEQ. The CDR3 covers 15 residues. Losses at the gene ends were 4 bases for V and 2 bases for J; bases not matched to a gene: 5. The CDR3 is CASSRDLAGAYEQYF. CDR3 in DNA: TGTGCCAGCAGCCGCGACCTAGCGGGAGCCTACGAGCAGTACTTC.

This clone was detected a few times. The genes are TRBV5-1 and TRBJ2-6; D might be TRBD1 (5 bases). CDR3 length equals 19 residues. V was shortened by 0 bases and J by 0 bases, with 16 bases between the two germline ends. Per the germline V gene, CDR1 is SGHRS and CDR2 is YFSETQ. CDR3 protein: CASSLGITGISSGANVLTF. As DNA, the CDR3 is TGCGCCAGCAGCTTGGGAATCACAGGAATCAGCTCTGGGGCCAACGTCCTGACTTTC. Full variable domain (missing parts from reference TRBV5-1 and TRBJ2-6): KAGVTQTPRYLIKTRGQQVTLSCSPISGHRSVSWYQQTPGQGLQFLFEYFSETQRNKGNFPGRFSGRQFSNSRSEMNVSTLELGDSALYLCASSLGITGISSGANVLTFGAGSRLTVL.

V and J are TRBV5-5 and TRBJ1-2; 7 nucleotides align to TRBD1. The ends lost 4 bases at V and 0 bases at J; junction bases unmatched: 9. The CDR3 length is 16 residues. Germline CDR1 reads SGHKS; CDR2 reads YYEKEE (reference sequence). The CDR3 DNA reads as TGTGCCAGCAGCGTCAGCCTAGGGACAGCTAACTATGGCTACACCTTC. Translated: CASSVSLGTANYGYTF.

This chain connects TRBV30 to TRBJ2-7; 8 bases map to TRBD2. Germline assignment: CDR1 GTSNPN and CDR2 SVGIG (reference sequence). J gave up 3 bases and V 3 bases, and 4 bases lay outside the gene matches. The CDR3 covers 13 residues. CDR3 residues: CAWRASGRYEQYF. CDR3 coding DNA: TGTGCCTGGAGGGCTAGCGGGCGCTACGAGCAGTACTTC.

This chain joins TRBV28 and TRBJ1-2; tentative D call: TRBD1 (5 bases). Germline CDR1 MDHEN, CDR2 SYDVKM. The CDR3 runs to 12 residues. V lost 6 bases and J 9 bases, leaving 14 bases between the germline ends. The CDR3 bases are TGTGCCAGCAGATCGACAGTGGAAAGCTACACCTTC. Its protein product is CASRSTVESYTF.